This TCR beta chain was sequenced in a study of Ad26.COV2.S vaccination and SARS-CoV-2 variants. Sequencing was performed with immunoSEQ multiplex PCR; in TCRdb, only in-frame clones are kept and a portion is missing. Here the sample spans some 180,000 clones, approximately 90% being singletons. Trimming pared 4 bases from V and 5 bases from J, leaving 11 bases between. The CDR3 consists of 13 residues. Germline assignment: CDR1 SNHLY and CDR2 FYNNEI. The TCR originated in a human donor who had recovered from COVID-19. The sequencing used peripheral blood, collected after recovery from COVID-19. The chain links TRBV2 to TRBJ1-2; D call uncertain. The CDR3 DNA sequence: TGTGCCAGCAGTGGGCGAACGGTTTATGGCTACACCTTC. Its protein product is CASSGRTVYGYTF.